This entry concerns a single T cell receptor (beta chain). Germline V gene data show CDR1 as SGHNT and CDR2 as YENEEA. The CDR3 runs to 16 residues. Trimming left V 4 bases short and J 4 bases short, with 19 bases between. The data originate from a study of control samples from healthy donors and cancer patients. Clones were read by immunoSEQ multiplex PCR, and TCRdb kept only the in-frame ones, dropping some. This sample carries fewer than 200,000 clones, with less than 2.5% going to the ten biggest clones. This TCR was sampled from a woman in her thirties in good health. The rearrangement joins TRBV11-3 to TRBJ1-2; possibly TRBD1 for D (5 bases). The specimen sequenced was blood. The CDR3 DNA is TGTGCCAGCAGCTCGCGCCGTAAGGGGAATACCTATGGCTACACCTTC. It translates to CASSSRRKGNTYGYTF.